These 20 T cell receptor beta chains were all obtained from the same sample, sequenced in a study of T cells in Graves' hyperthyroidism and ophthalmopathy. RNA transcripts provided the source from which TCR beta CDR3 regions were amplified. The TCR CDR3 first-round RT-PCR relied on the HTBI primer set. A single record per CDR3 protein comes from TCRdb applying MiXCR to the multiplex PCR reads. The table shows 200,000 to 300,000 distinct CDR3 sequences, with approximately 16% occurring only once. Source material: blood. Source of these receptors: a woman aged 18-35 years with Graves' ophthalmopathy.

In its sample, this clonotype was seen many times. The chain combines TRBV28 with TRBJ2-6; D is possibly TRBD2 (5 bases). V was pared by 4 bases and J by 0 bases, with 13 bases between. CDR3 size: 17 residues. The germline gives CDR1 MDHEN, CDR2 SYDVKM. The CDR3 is CASSSATEGSGANVLTF. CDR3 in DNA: TGTGCCAGCAGTTCAGCGACTGAGGGCTCTGGGGCCAACGTCCTGACTTTC.

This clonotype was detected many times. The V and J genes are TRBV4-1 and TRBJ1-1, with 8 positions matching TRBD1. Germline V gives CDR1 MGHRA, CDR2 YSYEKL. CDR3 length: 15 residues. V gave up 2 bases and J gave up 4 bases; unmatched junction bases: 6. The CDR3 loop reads CASSQHDRGPTEAFF. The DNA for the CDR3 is TGCGCCAGCAGCCAACACGACAGGGGACCCACTGAAGCTTTCTTT.

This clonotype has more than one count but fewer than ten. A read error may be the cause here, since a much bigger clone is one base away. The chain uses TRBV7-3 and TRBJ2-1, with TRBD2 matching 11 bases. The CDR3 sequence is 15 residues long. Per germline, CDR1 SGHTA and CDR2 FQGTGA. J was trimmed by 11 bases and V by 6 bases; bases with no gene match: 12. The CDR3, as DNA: TGTGCCAGCAGTCCCGGGACTAGCGGATCTGATAAGCAGTTCTTC. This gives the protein CASSPGTSGSDKQFF.

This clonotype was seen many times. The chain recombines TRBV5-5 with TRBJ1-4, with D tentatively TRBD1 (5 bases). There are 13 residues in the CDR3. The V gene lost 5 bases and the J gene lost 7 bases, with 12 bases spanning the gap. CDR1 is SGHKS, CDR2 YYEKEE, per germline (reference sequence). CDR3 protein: CASSPGQGEKLFF. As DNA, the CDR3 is TGTGCCAGCAGTCCGGGGCAGGGTGAAAAACTGTTTTTT.

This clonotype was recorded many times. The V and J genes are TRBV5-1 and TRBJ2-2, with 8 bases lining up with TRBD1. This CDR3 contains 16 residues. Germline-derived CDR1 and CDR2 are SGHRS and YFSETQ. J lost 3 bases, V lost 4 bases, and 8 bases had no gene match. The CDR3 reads CASSMRAGGYTGELFF. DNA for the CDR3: TGCGCCAGCAGCATGCGCGCAGGGGGCTACACCGGGGAGCTGTTTTTT.

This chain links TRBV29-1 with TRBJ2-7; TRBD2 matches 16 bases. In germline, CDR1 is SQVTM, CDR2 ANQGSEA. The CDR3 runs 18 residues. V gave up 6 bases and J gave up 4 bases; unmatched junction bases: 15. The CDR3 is CSVSYPGTSGRAVYEQYF. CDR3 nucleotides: TGCAGCGTCTCCTACCCCGGGACTAGCGGGAGGGCCGTTTACGAGCAGTACTTC.

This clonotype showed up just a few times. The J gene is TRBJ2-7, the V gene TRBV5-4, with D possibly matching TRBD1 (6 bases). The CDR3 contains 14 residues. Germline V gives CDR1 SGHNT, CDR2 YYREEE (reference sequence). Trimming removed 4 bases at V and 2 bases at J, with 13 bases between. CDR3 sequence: CASSLGQIPYEQYF. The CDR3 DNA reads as TGTGCCAGCAGCCTGGGACAAATTCCCTACGAGCAGTACTTC.

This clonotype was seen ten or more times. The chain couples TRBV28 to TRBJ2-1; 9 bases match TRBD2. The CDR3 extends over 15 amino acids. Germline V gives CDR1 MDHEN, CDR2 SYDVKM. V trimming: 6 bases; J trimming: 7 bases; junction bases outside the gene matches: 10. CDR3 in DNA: TGTGCCAGCAGCTACAGCGGGGGGCGCAAAAATGAGCAGTTCTTC. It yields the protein CASSYSGGRKNEQFF.

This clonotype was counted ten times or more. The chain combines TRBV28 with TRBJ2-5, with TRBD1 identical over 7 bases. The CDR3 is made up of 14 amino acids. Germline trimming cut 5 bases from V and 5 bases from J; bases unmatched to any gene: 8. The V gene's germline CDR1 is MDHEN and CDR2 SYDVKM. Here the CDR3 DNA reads TGTGCCAGCAGTCCTCACGACAGGGTGGAGACCCAGTACTTC. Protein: CASSPHDRVETQYF.

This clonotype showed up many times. CDR3 nucleotides: TGTGCCAGCAGCCAAAGGGAGGGGCTGAACACTGAAGCTTTCTTT. This gives the protein CASSQREGLNTEAFF. The chain combines TRBV4-2 with TRBJ1-1; D might be TRBD1 (5 bases). The V and J ends lost 2 bases and 0 bases respectively, with 10 bases between them. The CDR3 runs to 15 residues. Germline CDR1 is LGHNA and CDR2 is YNFKEQ.

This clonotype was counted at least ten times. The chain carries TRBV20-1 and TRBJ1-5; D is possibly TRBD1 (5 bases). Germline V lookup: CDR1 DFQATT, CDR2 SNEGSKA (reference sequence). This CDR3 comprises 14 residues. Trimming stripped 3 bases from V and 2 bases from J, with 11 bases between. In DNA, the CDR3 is TGCAGTGCTAGCAGGGTTTACGGCAATCAGCCCCAGCATTTT. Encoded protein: CSASRVYGNQPQHF.

The CDR3 DNA is TGTGCCAGCAGTTCTCTCGGGACAGGGAACGAGCAGTACTTC. Its protein product is CASSSLGTGNEQYF. V and J are TRBV28 and TRBJ2-7; 9 bases are shared with TRBD1. The length of the CDR3 is 14 residues. CDR1 and CDR2 (germline): MDHEN, SYDVKM. Trimming removed 4 bases from V and 5 bases from J; junction bases left unmatched: 6.

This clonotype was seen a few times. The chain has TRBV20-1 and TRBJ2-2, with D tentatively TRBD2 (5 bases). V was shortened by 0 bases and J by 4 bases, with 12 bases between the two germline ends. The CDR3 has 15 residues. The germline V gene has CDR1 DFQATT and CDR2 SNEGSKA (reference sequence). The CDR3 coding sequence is TGCAGTGCTAGAGAGCCGGGATCGCGCACCGGGGAGCTGTTTTTT. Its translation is CSAREPGSRTGELFF.

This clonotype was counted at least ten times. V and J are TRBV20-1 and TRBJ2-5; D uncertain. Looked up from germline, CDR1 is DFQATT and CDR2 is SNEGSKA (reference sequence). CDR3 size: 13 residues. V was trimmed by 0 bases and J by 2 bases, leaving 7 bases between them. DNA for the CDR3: TGCAGTGCTAGAGATATCCCACAAGAGACCCAGTACTTC. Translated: CSARDIPQETQYF.

CDR3 bases: TGTGCCAGCAGTCCCCTCATATCAGATACGCAGTATTTT. Its protein product is CASSPLISDTQYF. The chain links TRBV11-2 to TRBJ2-3; D ambiguous. V dropped 6 bases and J dropped 4 bases, with 11 bases sitting between them. Germline V gene lookup returns CDR1 SGHAT and CDR2 FQNNGV. The length of the CDR3 is 13 residues.

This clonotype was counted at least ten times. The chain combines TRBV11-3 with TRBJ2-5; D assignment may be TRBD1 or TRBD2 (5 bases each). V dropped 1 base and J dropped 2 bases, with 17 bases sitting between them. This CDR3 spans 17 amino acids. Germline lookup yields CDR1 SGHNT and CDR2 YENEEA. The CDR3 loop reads CASSLGRFGTTQETQYF. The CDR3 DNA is TGTGCCAGCAGCTTAGGTCGGTTCGGGACCACTCAAGAGACCCAGTACTTC.

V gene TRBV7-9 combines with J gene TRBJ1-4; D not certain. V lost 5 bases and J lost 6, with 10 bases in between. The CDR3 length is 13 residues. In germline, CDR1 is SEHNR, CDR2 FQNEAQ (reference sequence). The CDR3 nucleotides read TGTGCCAGCAGCCCGGGCGGGGATGAAAAACTGTTTTTT. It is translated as CASSPGGDEKLFF.

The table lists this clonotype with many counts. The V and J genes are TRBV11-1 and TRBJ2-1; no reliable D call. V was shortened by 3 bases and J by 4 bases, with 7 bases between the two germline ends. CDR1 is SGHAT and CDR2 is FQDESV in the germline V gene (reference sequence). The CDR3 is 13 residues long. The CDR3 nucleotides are TGTGCCAGCAGCTTGGAAGTGTACAATGAGCAGTTCTTC. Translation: CASSLEVYNEQFF.

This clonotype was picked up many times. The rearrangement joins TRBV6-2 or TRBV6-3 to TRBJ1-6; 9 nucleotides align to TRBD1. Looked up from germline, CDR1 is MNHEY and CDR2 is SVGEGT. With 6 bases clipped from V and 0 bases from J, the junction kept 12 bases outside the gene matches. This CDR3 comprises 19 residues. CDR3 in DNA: TGTGCCAGCAGATCCGGGACAGGGACCCCAAGCTCCTATAATTCACCCCTCCACTTT. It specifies CASRSGTGTPSSYNSPLHF.

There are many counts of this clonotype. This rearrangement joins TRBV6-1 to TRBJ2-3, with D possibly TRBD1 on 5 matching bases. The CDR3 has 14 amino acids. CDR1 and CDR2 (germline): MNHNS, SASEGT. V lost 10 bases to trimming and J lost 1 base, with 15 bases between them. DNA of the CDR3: TGTGCCATCGGAAGGGGAAGGGGCACAGATACGCAGTATTTT. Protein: CAIGRGRGTDTQYF.